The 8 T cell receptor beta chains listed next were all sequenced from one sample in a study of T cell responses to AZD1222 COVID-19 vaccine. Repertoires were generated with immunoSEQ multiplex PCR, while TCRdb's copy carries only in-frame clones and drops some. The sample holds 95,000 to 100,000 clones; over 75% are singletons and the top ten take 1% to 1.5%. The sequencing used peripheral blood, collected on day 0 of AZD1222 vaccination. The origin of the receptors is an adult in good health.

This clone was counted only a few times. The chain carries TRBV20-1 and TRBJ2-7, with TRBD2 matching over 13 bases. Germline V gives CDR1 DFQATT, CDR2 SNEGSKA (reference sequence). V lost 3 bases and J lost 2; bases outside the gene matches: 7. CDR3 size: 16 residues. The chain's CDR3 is CSASGVGTSGTYEQYF. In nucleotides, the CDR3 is TGCAGTGCTAGTGGGGTCGGGACTAGCGGGACCTACGAGCAGTACTTC.

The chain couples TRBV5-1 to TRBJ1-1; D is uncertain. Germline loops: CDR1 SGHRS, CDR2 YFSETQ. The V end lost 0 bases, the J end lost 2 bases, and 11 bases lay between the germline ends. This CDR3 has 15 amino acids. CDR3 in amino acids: CASSLGPGFNTEAFF. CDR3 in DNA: TGCGCCAGCAGCTTGGGTCCGGGCTTTAACACTGAAGCTTTCTTT.

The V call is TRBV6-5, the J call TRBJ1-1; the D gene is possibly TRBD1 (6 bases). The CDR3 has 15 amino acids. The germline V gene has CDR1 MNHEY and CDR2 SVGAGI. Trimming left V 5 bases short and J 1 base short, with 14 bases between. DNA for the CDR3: TGTGCCAGCAGTCGAAGCAGGGGTGGGAACACTGAAGCTTTCTTT. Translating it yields CASSRSRGGNTEAFF.

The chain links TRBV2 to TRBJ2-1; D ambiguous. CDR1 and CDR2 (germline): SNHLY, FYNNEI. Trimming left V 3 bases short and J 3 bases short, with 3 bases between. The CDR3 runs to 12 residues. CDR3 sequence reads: CASSDSYNEQFF. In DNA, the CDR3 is TGTGCCAGCAGTGACAGCTACAATGAGCAGTTCTTC.

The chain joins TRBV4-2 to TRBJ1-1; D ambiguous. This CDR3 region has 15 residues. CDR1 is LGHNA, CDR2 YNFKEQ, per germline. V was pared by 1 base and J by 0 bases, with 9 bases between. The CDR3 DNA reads TGTGCCAGCAGCCAAGGATCCGGGCTGAACACTGAAGCTTTCTTT. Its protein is CASSQGSGLNTEAFF.

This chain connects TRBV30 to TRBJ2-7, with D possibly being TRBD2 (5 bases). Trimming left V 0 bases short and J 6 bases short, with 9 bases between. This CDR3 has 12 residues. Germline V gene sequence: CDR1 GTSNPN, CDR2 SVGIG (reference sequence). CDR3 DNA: TGTGCCTGGAGTGTGAGCCGGGGCGAGCAGTACTTC. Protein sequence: CAWSVSRGEQYF.

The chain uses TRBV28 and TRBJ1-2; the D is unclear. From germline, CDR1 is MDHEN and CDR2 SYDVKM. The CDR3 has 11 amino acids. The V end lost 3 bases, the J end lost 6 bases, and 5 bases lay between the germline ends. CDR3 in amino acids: CASSFRNGYTF. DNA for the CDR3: TGTGCCAGCAGTTTTCGGAATGGCTACACCTTC.

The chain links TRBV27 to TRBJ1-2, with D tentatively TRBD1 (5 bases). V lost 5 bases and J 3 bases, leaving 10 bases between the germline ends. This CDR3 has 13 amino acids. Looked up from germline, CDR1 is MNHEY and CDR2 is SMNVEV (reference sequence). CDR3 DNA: TGTGCCAGCAGTCCCGGGGCTTACTATGGCTACACCTTC. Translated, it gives CASSPGAYYGYTF.